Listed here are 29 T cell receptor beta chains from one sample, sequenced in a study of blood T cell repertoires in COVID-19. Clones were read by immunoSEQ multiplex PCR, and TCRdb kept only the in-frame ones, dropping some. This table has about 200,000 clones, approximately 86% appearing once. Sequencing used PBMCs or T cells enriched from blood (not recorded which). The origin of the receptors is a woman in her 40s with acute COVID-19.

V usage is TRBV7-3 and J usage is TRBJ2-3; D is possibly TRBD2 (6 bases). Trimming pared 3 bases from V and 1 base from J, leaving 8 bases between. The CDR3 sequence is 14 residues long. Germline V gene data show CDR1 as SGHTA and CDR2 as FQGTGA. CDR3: CASSFRLGTDTQYF. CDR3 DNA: TGTGCCAGCAGCTTTAGACTAGGCACAGATACGCAGTATTTT.

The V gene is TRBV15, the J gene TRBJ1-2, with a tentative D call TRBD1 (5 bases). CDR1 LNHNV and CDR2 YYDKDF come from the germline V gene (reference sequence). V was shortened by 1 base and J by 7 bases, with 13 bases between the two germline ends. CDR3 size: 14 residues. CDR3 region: CATSRGVLRGGYTF. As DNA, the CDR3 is TGTGCCACCAGCAGAGGCGTCCTAAGGGGTGGCTACACCTTC. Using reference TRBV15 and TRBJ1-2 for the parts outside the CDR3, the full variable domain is DAMVIQNPRYQVTQFGKPVTLSCSQTLNHNVMYWYQQKSSQAPKLLFHYYDKDFNNEADTPDNFQSRRPNTSFCFLDIRSPGLGDTAMYLCATSRGVLRGGYTFGSGTRLTVV.

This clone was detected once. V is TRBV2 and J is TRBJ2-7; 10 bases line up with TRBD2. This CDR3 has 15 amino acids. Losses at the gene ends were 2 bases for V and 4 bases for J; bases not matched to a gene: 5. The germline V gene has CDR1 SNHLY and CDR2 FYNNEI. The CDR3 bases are TGTGCCAGCAGTGAAAGGCTAGCGGGAGTTTACGAGCAGTACTTC. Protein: CASSERLAGVYEQYF.

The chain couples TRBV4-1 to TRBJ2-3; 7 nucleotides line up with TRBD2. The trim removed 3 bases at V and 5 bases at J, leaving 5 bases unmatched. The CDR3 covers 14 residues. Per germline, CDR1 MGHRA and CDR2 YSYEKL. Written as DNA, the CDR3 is TGCGCCAGCAGCCAGAGCGGGACGGGAGATACGCAGTATTTT. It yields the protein CASSQSGTGDTQYF.

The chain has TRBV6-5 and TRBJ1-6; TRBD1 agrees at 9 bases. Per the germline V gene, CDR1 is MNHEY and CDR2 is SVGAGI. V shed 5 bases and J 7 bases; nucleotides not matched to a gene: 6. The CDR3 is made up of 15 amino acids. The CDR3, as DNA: TGTGCCAGCAGTCCTCTGGGACAGGGAAATTCACCCCTCCACTTT. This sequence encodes CASSPLGQGNSPLHF.

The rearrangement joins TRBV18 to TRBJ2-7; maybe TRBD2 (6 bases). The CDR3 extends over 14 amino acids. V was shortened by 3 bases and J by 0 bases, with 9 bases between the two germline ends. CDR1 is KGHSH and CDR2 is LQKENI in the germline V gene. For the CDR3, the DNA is TGTGCCAGCTCACCCCGGGACTTCTCCTACGAGCAGTACTTC. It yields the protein CASSPRDFSYEQYF.

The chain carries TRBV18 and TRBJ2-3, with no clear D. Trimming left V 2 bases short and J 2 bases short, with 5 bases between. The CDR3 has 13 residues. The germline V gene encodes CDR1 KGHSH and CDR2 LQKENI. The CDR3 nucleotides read TGTGCCAGCTCACCAGCCTACACAGATACGCAGTATTTT. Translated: CASSPAYTDTQYF.

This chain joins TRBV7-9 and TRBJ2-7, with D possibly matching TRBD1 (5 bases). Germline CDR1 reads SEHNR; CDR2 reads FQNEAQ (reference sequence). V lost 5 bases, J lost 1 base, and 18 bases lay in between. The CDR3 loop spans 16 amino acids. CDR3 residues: CASSKGPIDSSYEQYF. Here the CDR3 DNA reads TGTGCCAGCAGCAAAGGGCCCATTGACAGTTCCTACGAGCAGTACTTC.

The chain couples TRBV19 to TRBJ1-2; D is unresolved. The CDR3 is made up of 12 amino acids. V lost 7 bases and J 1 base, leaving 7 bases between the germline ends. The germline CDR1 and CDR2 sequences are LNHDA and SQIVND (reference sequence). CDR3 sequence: CASMSFNYGYTF. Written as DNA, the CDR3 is TGTGCCAGTATGAGCTTTAACTATGGCTACACCTTC. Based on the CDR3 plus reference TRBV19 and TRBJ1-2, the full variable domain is DGGITQSPKYLFRKEGQNVTLSCEQNLNHDAMYWYRQDPGQGLRLIYYSQIVNDFQKGDIAEGYSVSREKKESFPLTVTSAQKNPTAFYLCASMSFNYGYTFGSGTRLTVV.

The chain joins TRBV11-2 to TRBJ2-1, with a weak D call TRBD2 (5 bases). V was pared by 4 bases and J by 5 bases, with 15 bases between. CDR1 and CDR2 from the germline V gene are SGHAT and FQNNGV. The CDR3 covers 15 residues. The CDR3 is CASSSPGSTDNEQFF. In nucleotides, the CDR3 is TGTGCCAGCAGCTCCCCGGGGAGTACAGACAATGAGCAGTTCTTC.

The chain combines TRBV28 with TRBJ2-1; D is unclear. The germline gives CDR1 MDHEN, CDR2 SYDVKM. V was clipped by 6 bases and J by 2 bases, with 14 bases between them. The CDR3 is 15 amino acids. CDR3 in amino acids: CASSRIDGPYNEQFF. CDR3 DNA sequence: TGTGCCAGCAGCCGTATAGATGGGCCCTACAATGAGCAGTTCTTC.

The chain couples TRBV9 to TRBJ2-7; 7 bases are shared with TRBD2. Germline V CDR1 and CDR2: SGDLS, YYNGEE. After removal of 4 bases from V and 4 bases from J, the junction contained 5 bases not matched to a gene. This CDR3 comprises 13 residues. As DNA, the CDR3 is TGTGCCAGCAGCCAAGGGCGGGGGTACGAGCAGTACTTC. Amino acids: CASSQGRGYEQYF.

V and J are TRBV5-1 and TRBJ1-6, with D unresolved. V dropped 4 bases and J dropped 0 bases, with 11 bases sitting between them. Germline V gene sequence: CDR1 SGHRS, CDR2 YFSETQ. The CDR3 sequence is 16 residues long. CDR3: CASSPVGSSYNSPLHF. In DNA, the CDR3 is TGCGCCAGCAGCCCAGTAGGGAGCTCCTATAATTCACCCCTCCACTTT.

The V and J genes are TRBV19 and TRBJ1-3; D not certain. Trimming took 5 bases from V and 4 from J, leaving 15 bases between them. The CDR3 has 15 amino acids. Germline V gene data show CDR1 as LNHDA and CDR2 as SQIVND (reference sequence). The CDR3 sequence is CASSLSLSGGNTIYF. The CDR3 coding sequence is TGTGCCAGTAGTTTGAGTCTGTCAGGAGGAAACACCATATATTTT. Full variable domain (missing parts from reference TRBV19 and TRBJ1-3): DGGITQSPKYLFRKEGQNVTLSCEQNLNHDAMYWYRQDPGQGLRLIYYSQIVNDFQKGDIAEGYSVSREKKESFPLTVTSAQKNPTAFYLCASSLSLSGGNTIYFGEGSWLTVV.

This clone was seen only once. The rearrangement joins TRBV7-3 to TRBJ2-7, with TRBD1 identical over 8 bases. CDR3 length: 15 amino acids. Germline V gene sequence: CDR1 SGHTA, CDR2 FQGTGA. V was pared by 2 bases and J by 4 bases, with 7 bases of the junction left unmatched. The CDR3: CASSLDGQGYYEQYF. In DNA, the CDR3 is TGTGCCAGCAGCTTAGATGGACAGGGATATTACGAGCAGTACTTC.

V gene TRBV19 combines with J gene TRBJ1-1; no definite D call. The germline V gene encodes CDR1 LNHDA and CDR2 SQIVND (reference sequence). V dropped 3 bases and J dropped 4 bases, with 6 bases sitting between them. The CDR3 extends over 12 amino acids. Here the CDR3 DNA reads TGTGCCAGTAGTATCGGTTCCACTGAAGCTTTCTTT. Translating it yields CASSIGSTEAFF.

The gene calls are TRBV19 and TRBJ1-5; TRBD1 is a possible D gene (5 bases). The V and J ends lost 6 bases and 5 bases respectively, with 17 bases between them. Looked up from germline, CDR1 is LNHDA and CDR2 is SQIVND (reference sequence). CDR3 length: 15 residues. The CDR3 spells CASSRGWAGDQPQHF. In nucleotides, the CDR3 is TGTGCCAGTAGCCGGGGGTGGGCAGGCGATCAGCCCCAGCATTTT.

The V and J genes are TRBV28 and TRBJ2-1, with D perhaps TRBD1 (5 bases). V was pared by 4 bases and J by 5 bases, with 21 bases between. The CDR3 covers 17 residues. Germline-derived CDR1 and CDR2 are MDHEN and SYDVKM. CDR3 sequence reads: CASSSPQVGATNNEQFF. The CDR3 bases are TGTGCCAGCAGTTCCCCTCAGGTAGGGGCTACGAACAATGAGCAGTTCTTC.

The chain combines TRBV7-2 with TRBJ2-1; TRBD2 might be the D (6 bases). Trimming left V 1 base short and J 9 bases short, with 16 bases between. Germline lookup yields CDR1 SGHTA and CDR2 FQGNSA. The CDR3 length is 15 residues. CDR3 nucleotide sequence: TGTGCCAGCAGCTTAGTCTTTCGGGGAGCGGGTGAGCAGTTCTTC. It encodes CASSLVFRGAGEQFF. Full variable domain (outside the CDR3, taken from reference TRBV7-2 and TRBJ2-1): GAGVSQSPSNKVTEKGKDVELRCDPISGHTALYWYRQSLGQGLEFLIYFQGNSAPDKSGLPSDRFSAERTGGSVSTLTIQRTQQEDSAVYLCASSLVFRGAGEQFFGPGTRLTVL.

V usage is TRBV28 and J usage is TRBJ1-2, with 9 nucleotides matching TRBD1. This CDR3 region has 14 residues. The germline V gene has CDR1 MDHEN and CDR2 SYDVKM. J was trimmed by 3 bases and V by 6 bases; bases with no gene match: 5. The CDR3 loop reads CASRAQGAYYGYTF. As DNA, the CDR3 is TGTGCCAGCAGAGCACAGGGGGCATACTATGGCTACACCTTC.

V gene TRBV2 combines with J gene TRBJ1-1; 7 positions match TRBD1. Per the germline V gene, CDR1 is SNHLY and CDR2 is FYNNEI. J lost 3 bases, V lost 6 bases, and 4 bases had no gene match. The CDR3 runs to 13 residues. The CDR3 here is CASRKQGHTEAFF. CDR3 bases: TGTGCCAGCAGAAAACAGGGGCACACTGAAGCTTTCTTT.

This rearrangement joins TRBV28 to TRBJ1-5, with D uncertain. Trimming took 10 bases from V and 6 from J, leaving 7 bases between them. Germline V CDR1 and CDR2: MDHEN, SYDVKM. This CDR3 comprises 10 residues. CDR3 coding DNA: TGTGCCACTAATATTCAGCCCCAGCATTTT. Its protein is CATNIQPQHF.

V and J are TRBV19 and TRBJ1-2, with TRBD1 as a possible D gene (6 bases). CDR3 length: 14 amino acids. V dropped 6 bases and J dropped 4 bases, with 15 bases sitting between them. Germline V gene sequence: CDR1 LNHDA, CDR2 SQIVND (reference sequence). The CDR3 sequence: CASSRTAELYGYTF. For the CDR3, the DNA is TGTGCCAGTAGCAGGACAGCAGAACTCTATGGCTACACCTTC.

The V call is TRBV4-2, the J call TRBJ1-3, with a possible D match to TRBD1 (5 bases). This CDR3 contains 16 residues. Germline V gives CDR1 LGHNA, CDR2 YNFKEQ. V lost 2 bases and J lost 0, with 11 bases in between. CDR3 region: CASSQPTGGSGNTIYF. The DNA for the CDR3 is TGTGCCAGCAGCCAACCCACGGGGGGCTCTGGAAACACCATATATTTT.

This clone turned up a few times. CDR3 coding DNA: TGCAGCGTTGAGGTCGCGCGGAGCTCCTACAATGAGCAGTTCTTC. Translation: CSVEVARSSYNEQFF. The chain links TRBV29-1 to TRBJ2-1; D unclear. V was pared by 3 bases and J by 0 bases, with 12 bases between. CDR1 is SQVTM, CDR2 ANQGSEA, per germline. This CDR3 is 15 amino acids long.

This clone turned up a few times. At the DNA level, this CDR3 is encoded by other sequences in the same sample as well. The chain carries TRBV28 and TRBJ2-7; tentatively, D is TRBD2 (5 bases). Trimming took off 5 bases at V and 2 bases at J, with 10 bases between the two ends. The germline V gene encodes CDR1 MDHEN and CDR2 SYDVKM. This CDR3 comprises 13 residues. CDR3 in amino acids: CASSVRGTYEQYF. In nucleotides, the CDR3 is TGTGCCAGCAGTGTCCGGGGAACCTACGAGCAGTACTTC. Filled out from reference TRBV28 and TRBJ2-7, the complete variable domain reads DVKVTQSSRYLVKRTGEKVFLECVQDMDHENMFWYRQDPGLGLRLIYFSYDVKMKEKGDIPEGYSVSREKKERFSLILESASTNQTSMYLCASSVRGTYEQYFGPGTRLTVT.

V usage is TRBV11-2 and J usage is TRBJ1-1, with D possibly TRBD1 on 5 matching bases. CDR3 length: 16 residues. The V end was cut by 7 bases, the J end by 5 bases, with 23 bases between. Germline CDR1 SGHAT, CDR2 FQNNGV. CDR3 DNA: TGTGCCAGCACCTTCTATGGGAGGGGCATTGGGACTGAAGCTTTCTTT. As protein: CASTFYGRGIGTEAFF.

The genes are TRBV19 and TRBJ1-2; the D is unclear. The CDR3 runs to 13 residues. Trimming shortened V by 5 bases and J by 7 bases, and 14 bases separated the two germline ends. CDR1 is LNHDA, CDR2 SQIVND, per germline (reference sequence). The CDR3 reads CASSETEWSGYTF. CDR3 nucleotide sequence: TGTGCCAGTAGTGAGACGGAGTGGAGTGGCTACACCTTC.

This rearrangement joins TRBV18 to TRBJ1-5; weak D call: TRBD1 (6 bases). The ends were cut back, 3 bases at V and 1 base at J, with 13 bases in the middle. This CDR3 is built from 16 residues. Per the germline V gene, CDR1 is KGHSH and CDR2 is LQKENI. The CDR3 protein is CASSPAGTGSNQPQHF. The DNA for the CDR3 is TGTGCCAGCTCACCGGCGGGTACAGGGAGCAATCAGCCCCAGCATTTT.